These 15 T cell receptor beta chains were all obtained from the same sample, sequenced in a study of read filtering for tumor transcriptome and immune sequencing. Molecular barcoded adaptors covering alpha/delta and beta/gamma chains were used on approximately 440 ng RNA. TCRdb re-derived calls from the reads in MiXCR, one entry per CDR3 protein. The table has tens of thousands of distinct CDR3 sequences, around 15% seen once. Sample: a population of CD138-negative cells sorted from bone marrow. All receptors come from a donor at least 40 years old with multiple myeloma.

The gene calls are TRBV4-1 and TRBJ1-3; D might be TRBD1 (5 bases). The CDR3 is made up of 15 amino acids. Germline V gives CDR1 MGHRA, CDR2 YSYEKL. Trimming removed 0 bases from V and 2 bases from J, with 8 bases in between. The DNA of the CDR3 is TGCGCCAGCAGCCAAGAACAGGCAACTGGAAACACCATATATTTT. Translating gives CASSQEQATGNTIYF.

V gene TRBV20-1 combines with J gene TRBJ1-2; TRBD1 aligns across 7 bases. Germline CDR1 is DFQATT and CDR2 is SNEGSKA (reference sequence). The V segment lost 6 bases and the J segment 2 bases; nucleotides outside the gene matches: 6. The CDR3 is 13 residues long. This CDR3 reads CSASQGGNYGYTF. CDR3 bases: TGCAGTGCCAGCCAGGGGGGGAACTATGGCTACACCTTC.

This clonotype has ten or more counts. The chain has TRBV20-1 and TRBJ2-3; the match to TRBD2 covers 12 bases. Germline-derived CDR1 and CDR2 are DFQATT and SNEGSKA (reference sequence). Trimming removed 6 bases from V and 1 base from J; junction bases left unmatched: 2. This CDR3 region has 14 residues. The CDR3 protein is CSAPSGRGTDTQYF. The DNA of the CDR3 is TGCAGTGCCCCTAGCGGGAGGGGCACAGATACGCAGTATTTT.

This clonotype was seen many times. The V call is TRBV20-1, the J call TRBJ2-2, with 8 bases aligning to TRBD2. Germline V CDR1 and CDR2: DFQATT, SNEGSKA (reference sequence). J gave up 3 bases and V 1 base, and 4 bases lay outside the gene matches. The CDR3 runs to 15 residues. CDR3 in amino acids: CSARASGGYTGELFF. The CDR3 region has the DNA TGCAGTGCTAGAGCCAGCGGGGGTTACACCGGGGAGCTGTTTTTT.

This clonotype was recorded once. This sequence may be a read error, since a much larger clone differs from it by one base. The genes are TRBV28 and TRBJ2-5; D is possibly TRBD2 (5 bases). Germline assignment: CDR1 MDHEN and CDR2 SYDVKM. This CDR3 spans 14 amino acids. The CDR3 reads CASSLRGTIEAQYF. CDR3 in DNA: TGTGCCAGCAGTCTCCGGGGTACTATAGAGGCCCAGTACTTC.

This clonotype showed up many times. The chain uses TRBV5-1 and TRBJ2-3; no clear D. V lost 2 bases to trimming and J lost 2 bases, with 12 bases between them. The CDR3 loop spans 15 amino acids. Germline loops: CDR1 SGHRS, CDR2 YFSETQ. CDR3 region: CASSFDLTATDTQYF. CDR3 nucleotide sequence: TGCGCCAGCAGCTTTGACCTCACAGCCACAGATACGCAGTATTTT.

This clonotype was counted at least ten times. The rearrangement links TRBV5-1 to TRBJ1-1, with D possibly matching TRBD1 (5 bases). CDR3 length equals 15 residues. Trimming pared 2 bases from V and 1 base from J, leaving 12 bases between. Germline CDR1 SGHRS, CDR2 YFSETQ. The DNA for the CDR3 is TGCGCCAGCAGCTTCAGGGAATTGGGGAACACTGAAGCTTTCTTT. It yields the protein CASSFRELGNTEAFF. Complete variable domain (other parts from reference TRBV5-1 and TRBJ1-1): KAGVTQTPRYLIKTRGQQVTLSCSPISGHRSVSWYQQTPGQGLQFLFEYFSETQRNKGNFPGRFSGRQFSNSRSEMNVSTLELGDSALYLCASSFRELGNTEAFFGQGTRLTVV.

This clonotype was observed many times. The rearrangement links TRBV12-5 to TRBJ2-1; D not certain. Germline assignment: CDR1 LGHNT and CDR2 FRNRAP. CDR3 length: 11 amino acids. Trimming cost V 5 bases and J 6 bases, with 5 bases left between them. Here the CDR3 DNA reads TGTGCTAGTGGTGCCCTCAATGAGCAGTTCTTC. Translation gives CASGALNEQFF.

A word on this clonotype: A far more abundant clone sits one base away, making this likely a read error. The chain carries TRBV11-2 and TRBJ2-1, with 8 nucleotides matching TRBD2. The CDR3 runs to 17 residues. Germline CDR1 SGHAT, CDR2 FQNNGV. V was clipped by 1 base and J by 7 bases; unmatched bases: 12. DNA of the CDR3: TGTGCCAGCAGCTTAGCGCGGCTATTAGCGGGGAATAATGAGCAGTTCTTC. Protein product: CASSLARLLAGNNEQFF.

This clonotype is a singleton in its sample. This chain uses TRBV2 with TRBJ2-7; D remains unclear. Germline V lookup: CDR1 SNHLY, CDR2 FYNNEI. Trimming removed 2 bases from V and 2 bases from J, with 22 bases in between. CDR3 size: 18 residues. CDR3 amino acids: CASSEFREAWVSAYEQYF. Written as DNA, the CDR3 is TGTGCCAGCAGTGAATTTCGCGAGGCTTGGGTATCTGCCTACGAGCAGTACTTC.

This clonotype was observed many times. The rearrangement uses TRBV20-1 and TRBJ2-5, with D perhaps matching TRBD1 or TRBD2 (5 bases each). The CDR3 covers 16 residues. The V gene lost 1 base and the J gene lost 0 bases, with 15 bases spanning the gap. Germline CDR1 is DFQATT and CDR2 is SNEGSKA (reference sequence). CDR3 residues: CSARAGREGHQETQYF. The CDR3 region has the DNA TGCAGTGCTAGAGCGGGAAGAGAGGGGCACCAAGAGACCCAGTACTTC.

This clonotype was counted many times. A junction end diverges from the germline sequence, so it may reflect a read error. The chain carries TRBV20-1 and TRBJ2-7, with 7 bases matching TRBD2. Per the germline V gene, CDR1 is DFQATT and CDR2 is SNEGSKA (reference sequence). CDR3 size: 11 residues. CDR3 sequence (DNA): TGCAGTGCTAGAGTGTCTAGCGGACGACTCTTC. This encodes CSARVSSGRLF.

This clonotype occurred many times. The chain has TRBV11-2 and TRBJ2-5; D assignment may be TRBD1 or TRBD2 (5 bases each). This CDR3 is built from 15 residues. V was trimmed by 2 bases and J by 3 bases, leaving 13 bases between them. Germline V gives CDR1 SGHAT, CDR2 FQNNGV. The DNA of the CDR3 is TGTGCCAGCAGCTTAATGGGGGTCCGAAAAGAGACCCAGTACTTC. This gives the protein CASSLMGVRKETQYF. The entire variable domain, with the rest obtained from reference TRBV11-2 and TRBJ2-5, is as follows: EAGVAQSPRYKIIEKRQSVAFWCNPISGHATLYWYQQILGQGPKLLIQFQNNGVVDDSQLPKDRFSAERLKGVDSTLKIQPAKLEDSAVYLCASSLMGVRKETQYFGPGTRLLVL.

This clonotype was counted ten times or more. Here the CDR3 reads CAISPGQNNEQFF. CDR3 nucleotide sequence: TGTGCCATCAGCCCGGGACAGAACAATGAGCAGTTCTTC. The chain couples TRBV10-3 to TRBJ2-1, with 7 bases aligning to TRBD1. Germline trimming cut 6 bases from V and 5 bases from J; bases unmatched to any gene: 4. CDR1 and CDR2 (germline): ENHRY, SYGVKD. The CDR3 is 13 residues long.

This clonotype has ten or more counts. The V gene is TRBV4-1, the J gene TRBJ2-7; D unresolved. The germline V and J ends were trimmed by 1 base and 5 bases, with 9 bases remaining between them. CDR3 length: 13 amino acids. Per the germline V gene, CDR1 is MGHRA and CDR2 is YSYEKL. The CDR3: CASSQGNWDEQYF. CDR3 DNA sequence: TGCGCCAGCAGCCAAGGAAACTGGGACGAGCAGTACTTC.